This entry features one T cell receptor (beta chain) sequence. Its target is not known. The data are from a study of T cell responses to AZD1222 COVID-19 vaccine. Whole-study findings and limits: Repertoires were obtained solely post-peak T cell response. Donor demographics were predominantly white British with a female majority; clonal diversity may be underestimated. Receipt of two AZD1222 doses was followed by a rise in Spike-specific TCR breadth and depth.

The CDR3 is made up of 15 amino acids. From germline, CDR1 is SGDLS and CDR2 YYNGEE. Trimming pared 2 bases from V and 6 bases from J, leaving 17 bases between. Method: immunoSEQ multiplex PCR; TCRdb's copy keeps in-frame clones and lacks some. This table has over 75,000 clones, around 89% appearing once. The chain has TRBV9 and TRBJ1-2; no definite D call. The input for sequencing was peripheral blood, taken on day 0 of AZD1222 vaccination. The origin of this receptor is an adult in good health. This chain's CDR3 is CASSVRGGFSDGYTF. CDR3 DNA: TGTGCCAGCAGCGTTCGGGGAGGGTTTTCTGATGGCTACACCTTC.